Shown below are 30 T cell receptor beta chains from a single sample sequenced in a study of T cells in Graves' hyperthyroidism and ophthalmopathy. From RNA transcripts, TCR beta CDR3 regions were amplified. HTBI primers were employed in a first-round RT-PCR of the TCR CDR3. TCRdb processed the multiplex PCR reads anew with MiXCR; each CDR3 protein has one entry. The top ten clones hold roughly 17% of a sample with about 720,000 distinct CDR3 sequences, over 15% of them seen once. The specimen was blood. The receptors were gathered from a woman aged 50 to 65 with Graves' hyperthyroidism that later progressed to Graves' ophthalmopathy.

In its sample, this clonotype was seen a few times. The genes are TRBV7-8 and TRBJ1-3, with D unresolved. The ends were cut back, 1 base at V and 3 bases at J, with 10 bases in the middle. The germline gives CDR1 SGHVS, CDR2 FQNEAQ. The CDR3 is made up of 15 amino acids. CDR3 in amino acids: CASSLVAVDGNTIYF. The CDR3, as DNA: TGTGCCAGCAGCTTAGTGGCAGTTGATGGAAACACCATATATTTT. Complete variable domain (other parts from reference TRBV7-8 and TRBJ1-3): GAGVSQSPRYKVAKRGQDVALRCDPISGHVSLFWYQQALGQGPEFLTYFQNEAQLDKSGLPSDRFFAERPEGSVSTLKIQRTQQEDSAVYLCASSLVAVDGNTIYFGEGSWLTVV.

The V gene is TRBV27, the J gene TRBJ1-5; no clear D gene. V lost 4 bases to trimming and J lost 7 bases, with 11 bases between them. CDR1 is MNHEY, CDR2 SMNVEV, per germline (reference sequence). This CDR3 comprises 13 residues. The CDR3 protein is CASSSRQRQPQHF. CDR3 sequence (DNA): TGTGCCAGCAGTTCACGACAACGGCAGCCCCAGCATTTT.

The gene calls are TRBV20-1 and TRBJ2-7; D ambiguous. The ends were cut back, 6 bases at V and 0 bases at J, with 21 bases in the middle. The germline CDR1 and CDR2 sequences are DFQATT and SNEGSKA (reference sequence). The CDR3 covers 16 residues. The CDR3 region is CSARPDRKTFSYEQYF. CDR3 nucleotides: TGCAGTGCCCGGCCGGACCGAAAGACATTCTCCTACGAGCAGTACTTC.

This clonotype was observed many times. V and J are TRBV5-6 and TRBJ1-4; D perhaps matches TRBD1 (5 bases). The CDR3 extends over 15 amino acids. CDR1 SGHDT and CDR2 YYEEEE come from the germline V gene. V was trimmed by 4 bases and J by 3 bases, leaving 13 bases between them. CDR3 in DNA: TGTGCCAGCAGCCCCACGGGGGAAGCTAATGAAAAACTGTTTTTT. This gives the protein CASSPTGEANEKLFF.

The table lists this clonotype with a few counts. The V gene is TRBV4-2, the J gene TRBJ1-6; tentatively, D is TRBD1 (5 bases). Trimming took off 0 bases at V and 0 bases at J, with 12 bases between the two ends. The CDR3 has 18 amino acids. Germline CDR1 LGHNA, CDR2 YNFKEQ. Here the CDR3 DNA reads TGTGCCAGCAGCCAAGATCTATGGGGCAGCTCCTATAATTCACCCCTCCACTTT. This translates into CASSQDLWGSSYNSPLHF.

V and J are TRBV10-1 and TRBJ2-1; D unclear. The V end lost 6 bases, the J end lost 8 bases, and 11 bases lay between the germline ends. CDR1 is WNHNN, CDR2 SYGVQD, per germline (reference sequence). This CDR3 contains 12 residues. CDR3 nucleotides: TGCGCCAGCAGCCCCTCGAGGTATGAGCAGTTCTTC. Translation gives CASSPSRYEQFF.

This clonotype was found many times. The chain uses TRBV7-9 and TRBJ1-2; no definite D call. Germline loops: CDR1 SEHNR, CDR2 FQNEAQ (reference sequence). V was clipped by 6 bases and J by 4 bases, with 6 bases between them. The CDR3 runs to 11 residues. The CDR3 nucleotides read TGTGCCAGCAGGACAATCTATGGCTACACCTTC. Encoded protein: CASRTIYGYTF.

This clonotype was counted at least ten times. The V and J genes are TRBV5-1 and TRBJ1-1; D is possibly TRBD1 (5 bases). Germline lookup yields CDR1 SGHRS and CDR2 YFSETQ. V lost 0 bases to trimming and J lost 1 base, with 10 bases between them. This CDR3 is 15 amino acids long. The CDR3 sequence is CASSLAGTENTEAFF. CDR3 nucleotides: TGCGCCAGCAGCTTGGCCGGGACTGAGAACACTGAAGCTTTCTTT.

This clonotype was detected only a few times. J is TRBJ1-1 and V is TRBV6-1; D call uncertain. CDR1 is MNHNS and CDR2 is SASEGT in the germline V gene. This CDR3 comprises 17 residues. V lost 1 base to trimming and J lost 1 base, with 16 bases between them. The CDR3 bases are TGTGCCAGCAGTGAAGGCCCGGTCATCTCCGGGAACACTGAAGCTTTCTTT. Amino acids: CASSEGPVISGNTEAFF.

This clonotype has just a few counts. The chain employs TRBV11-2 and TRBJ1-3; no clear D gene. Trimming left V 2 bases short and J 1 base short, with 9 bases between. Germline lookup yields CDR1 SGHAT and CDR2 FQNNGV. The length of the CDR3 is 15 residues. Here the CDR3 DNA reads TGTGCCAGCAGCTTATATGGGGAGTCTGGAAACACCATATATTTT. Amino acids: CASSLYGESGNTIYF.

This clonotype was found many times. The gene calls are TRBV2 and TRBJ2-3; TRBD2 might be the D (7 bases). This CDR3 is built from 14 residues. Trimming left V 5 bases short and J 4 bases short, with 13 bases between. The germline V gene has CDR1 SNHLY and CDR2 FYNNEI. The CDR3 nucleotides read TGTGCCAGCAGTCAGGGGAGGGCCGCAGATACGCAGTATTTT. Translated: CASSQGRAADTQYF. The full variable domain, in which reference TRBV2 and TRBJ2-3 provide the parts outside the CDR3, is EPEVTQTPSHQVTQMGQEVILRCVPISNHLYFYWYRQILGQKVEFLVSFYNNEISEKSEIFDDQFSVERPDGSNFTLKIRSTKLEDSAMYFCASSQGRAADTQYFGPGTRLTVL.

The chain is built from TRBV7-9 and TRBJ2-1, with unresolved D. The V gene's germline CDR1 is SEHNR and CDR2 FQNEAQ (reference sequence). The ends were cut back, 3 bases at V and 7 bases at J, with 16 bases in the middle. The CDR3 covers 15 residues. CDR3 DNA: TGTGCCAGCAGCTTTCCGACGGCGCCGATGAATGAGCAGTTCTTC. Its translation is CASSFPTAPMNEQFF.

The chain has TRBV29-1 and TRBJ2-6; possible D gene TRBD1, 5 bases. Germline-derived CDR1 and CDR2 are SQVTM and ANQGSEA. The CDR3 length is 17 residues. V lost 4 bases and J lost 0, with 16 bases in between. This CDR3 is CSVVGLTGDSGANVLTF. DNA for the CDR3: TGCAGCGTTGTCGGTCTAACAGGAGACTCTGGGGCCAACGTCCTGACTTTC.

This clonotype was observed many times. The chain has TRBV5-1 and TRBJ2-3; 7 bases line up with TRBD1. V shed 4 bases, J shed 1 base, and the junction held 6 bases outside the gene matches. This CDR3 is 15 amino acids long. Germline assignment: CDR1 SGHRS and CDR2 YFSETQ. CDR3 sequence reads: CASSQDRVGTDTQYF. CDR3 DNA sequence: TGCGCCAGCAGCCAAGACAGGGTTGGCACAGATACGCAGTATTTT.

J is TRBJ2-5 and V is TRBV19, with D perhaps TRBD1 or TRBD2 (5 bases each). The V gene lost 3 bases and the J gene lost 2 bases, with 10 bases spanning the gap. The CDR3 totals 14 residues. CDR1 is LNHDA, CDR2 SQIVND, per germline (reference sequence). This chain's CDR3 is CASSMGTPQETQYF. CDR3 DNA sequence: TGTGCCAGTAGTATGGGGACGCCACAAGAGACCCAGTACTTC.

The chain uses TRBV18 and TRBJ2-3; D is ambiguous. V lost 2 bases to trimming and J lost 1 base, with 7 bases between them. CDR3 length: 14 amino acids. Per the germline V gene, CDR1 is KGHSH and CDR2 is LQKENI. In nucleotides, the CDR3 is TGTGCCAGCTCACCAACTTTTGGCACAGATACGCAGTATTTT. Translation: CASSPTFGTDTQYF.

This clonotype was observed a handful of times. This chain joins TRBV6-1 and TRBJ1-3, with D tentatively TRBD1 (6 bases). CDR1 is MNHNS, CDR2 SASEGT, per germline. V was cut by 6 bases and J by 2 bases, with 17 bases left in between. There are 16 residues in the CDR3. CDR3 bases: TGTGCCAGCAGCCCCCACGAGGGGGTGGCTGGAAACACCATATATTTT. It specifies CASSPHEGVAGNTIYF.

This clonotype was seen a few times. V is TRBV11-3 and J is TRBJ2-7; 7 bases align to TRBD1. The CDR3 runs 13 residues. CDR1 and CDR2 (germline): SGHNT, YENEEA. V dropped 5 bases and J dropped 6; count of bases not matched to a gene: 7. The CDR3 sequence is CASSGRDSLEQYF. Written as DNA, the CDR3 is TGTGCCAGCAGCGGCCGGGACAGTCTCGAGCAGTACTTC.

This clonotype turned up a few times. This chain joins TRBV11-2 and TRBJ1-4, with a possible D match to TRBD1 (6 bases). The CDR3 totals 15 residues. Between the trimmed V and J ends, which lost 5 bases and 7 bases, there was a span of 17 bases. CDR1 is SGHAT and CDR2 is FQNNGV in the germline V gene. The CDR3 nucleotides read TGTGCCAGCAGCAACCACAGGGACGTGAGTGAAAAACTGTTTTTT. Its translation: CASSNHRDVSEKLFF.

This clonotype has ten or more counts. The chain links TRBV12-3 or TRBV12-4 to TRBJ2-7; 8 positions match TRBD1. The CDR3 consists of 12 residues. With 6 bases clipped from V and 6 bases from J, the junction kept 4 bases outside the gene matches. CDR3 amino acids: CASSLQGGEQYF. The CDR3, as DNA: TGTGCCAGCAGCCTACAGGGGGGCGAGCAGTACTTC.

The chain joins TRBV27 to TRBJ2-7; D ambiguous. V was pared by 0 bases and J by 3 bases, with 12 bases between. The CDR3 has 15 amino acids. CDR1 MNHEY and CDR2 SMNVEV come from the germline V gene (reference sequence). The CDR3 reads CASSLSLTVRYEQYF. DNA of the CDR3: TGTGCCAGCAGTTTATCACTTACTGTTCGCTACGAGCAGTACTTC.

This chain joins TRBV7-9 and TRBJ1-5; D ambiguous. V was shortened by 6 bases and J by 0 bases, with 12 bases between the two germline ends. The CDR3 loop spans 15 amino acids. CDR1 and CDR2 (germline): SEHNR, FQNEAQ (reference sequence). Here the CDR3 reads CASRVIGYSNQPQHF. DNA of the CDR3: TGTGCCAGCAGGGTTATTGGGTATAGCAATCAGCCCCAGCATTTT.

The chain joins TRBV24-1 to TRBJ2-2; TRBD2 might be the D (6 bases). The CDR3 runs 14 residues. The V gene lost 2 bases and the J gene lost 6 bases, with 9 bases spanning the gap. CDR1 is KGHDR and CDR2 is SFDVKD in the germline V gene. The CDR3 loop is CATSDWEDPGELFF. Here the CDR3 DNA reads TGTGCCACCAGTGATTGGGAGGACCCCGGGGAGCTGTTTTTT.

This clonotype was detected a few times. The J gene is TRBJ1-5, the V gene TRBV5-8; 9 nucleotides agree with TRBD1. V shed 4 bases, J shed 1 base, and the junction held 3 bases outside the gene matches. The CDR3 consists of 15 residues. Germline V lookup: CDR1 SGHTS, CDR2 YDEGEE. DNA for the CDR3: TGTGCCAGCAGCATACAGGGGGCGAGCAATCAGCCCCAGCATTTT. Translation: CASSIQGASNQPQHF.

The chain recombines TRBV6-2 or TRBV6-3 with TRBJ2-2, with 10 nucleotides matching TRBD2. The V segment lost 5 bases and the J segment 0 bases; nucleotides outside the gene matches: 9. This CDR3 contains 18 residues. From germline, CDR1 is MNHEY and CDR2 SVGEGT. The DNA for the CDR3 is TGTGCCAGCAGTCCCCACGGAGCGGGGGGGACGAACACCGGGGAGCTGTTTTTT. Translating gives CASSPHGAGGTNTGELFF.

This clonotype showed up many times. The CDR3 sequence is CASSLRQVTSTDTQYF. In DNA, the CDR3 is TGTGCCAGCAGTTTGCGCCAGGTGACTAGCACAGATACGCAGTATTTT. J is TRBJ2-3 and V is TRBV27, with D unresolved. V lost 3 bases, J lost 0 bases, and 13 bases lay in between. CDR3 length: 16 residues. The germline CDR1 and CDR2 sequences are MNHEY and SMNVEV (reference sequence).

This sequence joins TRBV10-2 and TRBJ1-2, with 9 bases matching TRBD1. This CDR3 has 13 residues. From germline, CDR1 is WSHSY and CDR2 SAAADI. Trimming cost V 6 bases and J 6 bases; bases outside gene matches: 5. CDR3 in DNA: TGCGCCAGCAGATTAACAGGGGGCCATGGCTACACCTTC. Translating it yields CASRLTGGHGYTF.

This clonotype has ten or more counts. The chain couples TRBV20-1 to TRBJ1-3; D not resolved. Germline CDR1 reads DFQATT; CDR2 reads SNEGSKA (reference sequence). CDR3 length: 14 residues. V lost 5 bases and J lost 0, with 11 bases in between. DNA of the CDR3: TGCAGTGCTTCCAGGTTCTCCTCTGGAAACACCATATATTTT. It specifies CSASRFSSGNTIYF.

The V call is TRBV7-8, the J call TRBJ2-7; 7 bases fit TRBD1. Germline V gene sequence: CDR1 SGHVS, CDR2 FQNEAQ. The CDR3 length is 12 residues. Trimming took 6 bases from V and 5 from J; bases not matched to a gene: 4. CDR3 DNA sequence: TGTGCCAGCAGACAGGGGAGCCACGAGCAGTACTTC. Protein: CASRQGSHEQYF.

This rearrangement joins TRBV4-1 to TRBJ1-3, with D possibly being TRBD1 (6 bases). The germline gives CDR1 MGHRA, CDR2 YSYEKL. CDR3 length equals 18 residues. Trimming left V 0 bases short and J 0 bases short, with 15 bases between. The CDR3 sequence: CASSQEITGTVSGNTIYF. DNA for the CDR3: TGCGCCAGCAGCCAAGAAATAACAGGGACGGTCTCTGGAAACACCATATATTTT.